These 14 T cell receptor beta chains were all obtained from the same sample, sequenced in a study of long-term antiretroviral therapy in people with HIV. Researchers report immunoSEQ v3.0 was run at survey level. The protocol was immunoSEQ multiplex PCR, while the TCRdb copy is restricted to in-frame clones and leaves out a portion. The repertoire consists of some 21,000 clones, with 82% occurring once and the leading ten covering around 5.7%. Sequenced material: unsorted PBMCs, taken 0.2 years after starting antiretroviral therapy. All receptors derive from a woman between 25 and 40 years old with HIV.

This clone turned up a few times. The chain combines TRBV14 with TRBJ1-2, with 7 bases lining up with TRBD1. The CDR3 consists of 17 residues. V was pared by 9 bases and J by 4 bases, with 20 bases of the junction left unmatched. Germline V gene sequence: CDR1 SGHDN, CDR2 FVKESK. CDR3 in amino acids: CARRRRDSSTLRYGYTF. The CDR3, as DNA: TGTGCCAGGAGAAGAAGGGACAGTTCAACGCTGCGCTATGGCTACACCTTC.

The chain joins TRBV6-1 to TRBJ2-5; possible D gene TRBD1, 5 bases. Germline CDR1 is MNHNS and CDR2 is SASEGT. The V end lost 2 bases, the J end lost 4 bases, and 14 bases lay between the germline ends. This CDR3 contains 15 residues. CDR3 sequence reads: CASSELLGQGETQYF. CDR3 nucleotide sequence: TGTGCCAGCAGTGAACTCCTAGGGCAGGGAGAGACCCAGTACTTC.

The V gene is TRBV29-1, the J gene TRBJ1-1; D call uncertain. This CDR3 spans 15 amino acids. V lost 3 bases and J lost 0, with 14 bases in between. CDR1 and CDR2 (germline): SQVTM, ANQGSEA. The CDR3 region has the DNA TGCAGCGTTGAGATCGGAAATGGAGTGAACACTGAAGCTTTCTTT. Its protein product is CSVEIGNGVNTEAFF. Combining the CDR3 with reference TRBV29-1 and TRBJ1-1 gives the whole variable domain SAVISQKPSRDICQRGTSLTIQCQVDSQVTMMFWYRQQPGQSLTLIATANQGSEATYESGFVIDKFPISRPNLTFSTLTVSNMSPEDSSIYLCSVEIGNGVNTEAFFGQGTRLTVV.

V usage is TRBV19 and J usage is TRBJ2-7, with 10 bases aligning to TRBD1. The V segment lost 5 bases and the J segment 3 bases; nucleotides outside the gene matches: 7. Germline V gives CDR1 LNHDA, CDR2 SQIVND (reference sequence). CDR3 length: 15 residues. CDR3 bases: TGTGCCAGTAGTCAACCGGGACAGGGGATCTACGAGCAGTACTTC. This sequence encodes CASSQPGQGIYEQYF.

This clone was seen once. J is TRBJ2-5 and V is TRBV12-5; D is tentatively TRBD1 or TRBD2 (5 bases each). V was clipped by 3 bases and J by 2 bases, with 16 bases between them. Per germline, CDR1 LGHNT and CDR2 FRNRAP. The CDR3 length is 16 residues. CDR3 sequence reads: CASGFIGQGPQETQYF. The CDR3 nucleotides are TGTGCTAGTGGTTTTATAGGGCAGGGACCTCAAGAGACCCAGTACTTC.

The CDR3 nucleotides read TGTGCTAGTGGTTTAGAGGGGACCTCGACTGAAGCTTTCTTT. It translates to CASGLEGTSTEAFF. The chain employs TRBV12-5 and TRBJ1-1, with D maybe TRBD1 (5 bases). Germline V gene lookup returns CDR1 LGHNT and CDR2 FRNRAP. The V gene lost 3 bases and the J gene lost 5 bases, with 13 bases spanning the gap. The CDR3 covers 14 residues.

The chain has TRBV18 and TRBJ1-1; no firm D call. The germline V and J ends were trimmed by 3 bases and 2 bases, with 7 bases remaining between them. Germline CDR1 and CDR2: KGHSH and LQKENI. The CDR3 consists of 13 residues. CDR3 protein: CASSPRQNTEAFF. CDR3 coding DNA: TGTGCCAGCTCACCGCGACAAAACACTGAAGCTTTCTTT.

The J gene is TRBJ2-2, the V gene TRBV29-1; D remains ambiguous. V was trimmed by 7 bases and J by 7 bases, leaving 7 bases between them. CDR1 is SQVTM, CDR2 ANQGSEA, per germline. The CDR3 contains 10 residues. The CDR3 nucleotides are TGCAGCGGGCAGGACGGGGAGCTGTTTTTT. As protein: CSGQDGELFF.

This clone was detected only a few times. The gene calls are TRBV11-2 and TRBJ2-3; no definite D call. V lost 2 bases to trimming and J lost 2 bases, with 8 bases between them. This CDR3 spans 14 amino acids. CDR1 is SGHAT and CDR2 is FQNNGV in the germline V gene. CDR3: CASSLLLLTDTQYF. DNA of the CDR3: TGTGCCAGCAGCTTACTACTACTCACAGATACGCAGTATTTT.

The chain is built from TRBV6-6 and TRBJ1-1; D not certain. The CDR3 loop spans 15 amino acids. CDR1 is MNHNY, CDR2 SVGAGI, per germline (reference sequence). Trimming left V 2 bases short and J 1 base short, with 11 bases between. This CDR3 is CASSYDLSGNTEAFF. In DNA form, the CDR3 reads TGTGCCAGCAGTTACGACCTCTCAGGGAACACTGAAGCTTTCTTT.

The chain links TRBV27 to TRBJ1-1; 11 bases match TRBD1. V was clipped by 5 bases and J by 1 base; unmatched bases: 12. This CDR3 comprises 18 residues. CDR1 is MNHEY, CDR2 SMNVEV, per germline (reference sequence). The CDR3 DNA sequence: TGTGCCAGCAGTCCACCGGGACAGGGGGTTTTCGGGAACACTGAAGCTTTCTTT. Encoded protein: CASSPPGQGVFGNTEAFF.

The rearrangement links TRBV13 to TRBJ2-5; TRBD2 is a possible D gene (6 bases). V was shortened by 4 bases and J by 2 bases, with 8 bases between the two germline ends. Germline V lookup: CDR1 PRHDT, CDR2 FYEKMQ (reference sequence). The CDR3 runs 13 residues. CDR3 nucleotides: TGTGCCAGCAGCTCGGGACTGCAAGAGACCCAGTACTTC. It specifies CASSSGLQETQYF.

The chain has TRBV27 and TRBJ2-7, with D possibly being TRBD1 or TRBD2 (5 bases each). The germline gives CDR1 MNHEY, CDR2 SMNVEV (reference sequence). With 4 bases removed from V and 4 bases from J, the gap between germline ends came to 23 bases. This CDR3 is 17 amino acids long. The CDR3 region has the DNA TGTGCCAGCAGTTCCCACGGGACGGTCGGATCTATTTACGAGCAGTACGTC. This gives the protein CASSSHGTVGSIYEQYV.

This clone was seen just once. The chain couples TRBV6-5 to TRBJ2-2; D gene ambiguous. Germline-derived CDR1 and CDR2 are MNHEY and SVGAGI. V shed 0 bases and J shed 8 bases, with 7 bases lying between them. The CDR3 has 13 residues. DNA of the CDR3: TGTGCCAGCAGTTACTCGAATACTGGGGAGCTGTTTTTT. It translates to CASSYSNTGELFF.